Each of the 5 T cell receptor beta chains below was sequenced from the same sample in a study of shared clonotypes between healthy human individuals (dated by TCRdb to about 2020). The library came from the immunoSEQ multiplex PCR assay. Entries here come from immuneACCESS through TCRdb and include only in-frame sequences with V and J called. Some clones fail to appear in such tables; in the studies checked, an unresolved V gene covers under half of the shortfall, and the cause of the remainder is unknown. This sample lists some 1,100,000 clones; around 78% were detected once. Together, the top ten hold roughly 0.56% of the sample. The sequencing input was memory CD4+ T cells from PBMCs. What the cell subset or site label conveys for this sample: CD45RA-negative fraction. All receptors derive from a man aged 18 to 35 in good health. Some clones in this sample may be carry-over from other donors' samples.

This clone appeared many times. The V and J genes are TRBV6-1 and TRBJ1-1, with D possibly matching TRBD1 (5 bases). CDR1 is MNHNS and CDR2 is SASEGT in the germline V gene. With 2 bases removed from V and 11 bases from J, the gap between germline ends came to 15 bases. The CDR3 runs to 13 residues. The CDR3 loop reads CASSERRQSRAFF. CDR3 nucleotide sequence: TGTGCCAGCAGTGAAAGGAGACAGTCCCGGGCTTTCTTT.

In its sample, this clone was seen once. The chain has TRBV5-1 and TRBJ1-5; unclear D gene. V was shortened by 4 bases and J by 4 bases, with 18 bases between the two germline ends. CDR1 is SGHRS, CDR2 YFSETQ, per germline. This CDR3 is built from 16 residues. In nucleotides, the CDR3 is TGCGCCAGCAGCCCCGGAGGAAGCCTCTTTAATCAGCCCCAGCATTTT. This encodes CASSPGGSLFNQPQHF.

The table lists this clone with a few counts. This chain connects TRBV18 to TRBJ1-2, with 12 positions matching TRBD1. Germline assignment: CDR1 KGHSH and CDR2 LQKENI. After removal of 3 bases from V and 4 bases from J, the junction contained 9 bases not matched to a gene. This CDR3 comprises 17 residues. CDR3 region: CASSPQLGQGAAYGYTF. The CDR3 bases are TGTGCCAGCTCACCCCAACTGGGACAGGGGGCGGCCTATGGCTACACCTTC.

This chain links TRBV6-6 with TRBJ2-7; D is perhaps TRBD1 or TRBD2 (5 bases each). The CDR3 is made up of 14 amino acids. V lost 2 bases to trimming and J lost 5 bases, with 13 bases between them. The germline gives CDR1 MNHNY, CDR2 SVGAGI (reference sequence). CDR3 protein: CASSYTGRADEQYF. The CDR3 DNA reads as TGTGCCAGCAGTTACACGGGACGGGCGGACGAGCAGTACTTC.

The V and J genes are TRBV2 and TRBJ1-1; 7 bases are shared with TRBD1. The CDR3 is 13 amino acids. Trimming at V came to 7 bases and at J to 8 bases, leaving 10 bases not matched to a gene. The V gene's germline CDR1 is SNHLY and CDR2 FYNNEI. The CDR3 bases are TGTGCCAGCACCTCGAGCAGGGGGACCGAAGCTTTCTTT. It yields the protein CASTSSRGTEAFF.